Listed here is a single T cell receptor (beta chain). Its antigen remains unknown. The data originate from a study of radiation and T cells in renal cell carcinoma. General study findings and limits: Top 100 clonotypes averaged roughly 50% in irradiated versus around 45% in nephrectomy-only tumors. Dominant CDR3 motifs were more common in irradiated tumors than controls.

This table comes from immunoSEQ multiplex PCR, and its TCRdb copy is limited to in-frame clones, with some not included. The table records approximately 8,400 clones, over 60% of them present only once. V was cut by 0 bases and J by 0 bases, with 6 bases left in between. Germline loops: CDR1 LGHNA, CDR2 YSLEER. The CDR3 length is 15 residues. Treatment here: treatment-naive control, cytoreductive nephrectomy. The tumor was a clear cell renal cell carcinoma. Controls included several female and over 10 male donors, resected 2011 to 2014. The rearrangement links TRBV4-3 to TRBJ1-5, with D unclear. This receptor was obtained from a man aged 55 to 69 with renal cell carcinoma. The source was tumor tissue, collected from a patient whose treatment was nephrectomy without radiotherapy. The CDR3 nucleotides read TGCGCCAGCAGCCAAGACCCAGATAGCAATCAGCCCCAGCATTTT. This sequence encodes CASSQDPDSNQPQHF.